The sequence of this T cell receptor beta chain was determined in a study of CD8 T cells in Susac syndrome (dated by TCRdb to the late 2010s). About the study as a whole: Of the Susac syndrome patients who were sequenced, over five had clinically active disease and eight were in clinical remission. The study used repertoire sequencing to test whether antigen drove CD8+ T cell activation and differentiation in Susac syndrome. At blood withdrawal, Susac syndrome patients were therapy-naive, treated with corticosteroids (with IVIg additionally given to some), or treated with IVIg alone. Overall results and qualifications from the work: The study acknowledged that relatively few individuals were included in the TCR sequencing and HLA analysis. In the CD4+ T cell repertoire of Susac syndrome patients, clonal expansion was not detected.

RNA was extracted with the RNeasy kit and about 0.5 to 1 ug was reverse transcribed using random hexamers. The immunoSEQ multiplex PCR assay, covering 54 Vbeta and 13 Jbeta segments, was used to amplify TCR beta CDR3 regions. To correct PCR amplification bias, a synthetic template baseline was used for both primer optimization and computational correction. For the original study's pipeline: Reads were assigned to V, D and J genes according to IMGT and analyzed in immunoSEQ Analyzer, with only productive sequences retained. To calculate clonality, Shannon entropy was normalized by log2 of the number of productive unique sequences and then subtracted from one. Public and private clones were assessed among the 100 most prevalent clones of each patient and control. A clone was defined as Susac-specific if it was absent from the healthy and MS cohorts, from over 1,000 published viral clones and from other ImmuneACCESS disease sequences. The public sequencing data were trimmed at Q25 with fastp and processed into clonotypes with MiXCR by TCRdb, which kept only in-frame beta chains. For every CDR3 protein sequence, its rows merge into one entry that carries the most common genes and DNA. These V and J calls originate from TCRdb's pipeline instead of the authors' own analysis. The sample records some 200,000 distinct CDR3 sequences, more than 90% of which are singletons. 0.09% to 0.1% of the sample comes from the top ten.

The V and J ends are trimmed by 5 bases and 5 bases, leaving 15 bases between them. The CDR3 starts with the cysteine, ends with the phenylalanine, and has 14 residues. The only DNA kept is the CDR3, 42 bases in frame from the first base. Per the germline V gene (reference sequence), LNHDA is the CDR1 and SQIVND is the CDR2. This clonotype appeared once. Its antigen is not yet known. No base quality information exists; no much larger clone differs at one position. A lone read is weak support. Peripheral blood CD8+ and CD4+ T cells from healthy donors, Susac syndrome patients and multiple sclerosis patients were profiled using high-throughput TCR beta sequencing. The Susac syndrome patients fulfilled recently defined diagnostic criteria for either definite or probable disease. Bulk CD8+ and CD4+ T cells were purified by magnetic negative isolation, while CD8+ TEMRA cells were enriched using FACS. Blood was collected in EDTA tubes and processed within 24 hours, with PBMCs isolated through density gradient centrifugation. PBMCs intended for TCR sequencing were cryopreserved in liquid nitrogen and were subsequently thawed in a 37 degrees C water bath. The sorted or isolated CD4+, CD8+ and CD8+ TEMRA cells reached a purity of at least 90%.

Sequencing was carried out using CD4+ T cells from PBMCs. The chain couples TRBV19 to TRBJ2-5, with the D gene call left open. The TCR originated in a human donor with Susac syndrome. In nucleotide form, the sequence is TGTGCCAGTAGTCCGGGTATGACGGGTGAGACCCAGTACTTC. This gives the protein CASSPGMTGETQYF.